Listed below are T cell receptor beta chains from one sample, sequenced in a study of technical replicates of blood from a few donors. The data were produced by immunoSEQ multiplex PCR, yet TCRdb's version contains in-frame clones alone and is incomplete. The data hold tens of thousands of clones, with 95% to 97% observed a single time. Sequencing was performed on T cells isolated from PBMCs. The receptors derive from a human donor in good health. Both conserved end residues are part of each CDR3. A D gene is named only where the DNA matches it firmly. Rows may omit the clone size; those that give it use once, few, many or a size class.

abundance: NA; v_gene: TRBV11-2; j_gene: TRBJ2-5; d_gene: NA; len: 16; CDR3nt: TGTGCCAGCAGCCTAAAATGGTCCGGGAGTGGAGAGACCCAGTACTTC; CDR3aa: CASSLKWSGSGETQYF
abundance: NA; v_gene: TRBV7-7; j_gene: TRBJ2-3; d_gene: NA; len: 15; CDR3nt: TGTGCTAGCAGCTTAGACGGGAGTGGAACAGATACGCAGTATTTT; CDR3aa: CASSLDGSGTDTQYF
abundance: NA; v_gene: TRBV30; j_gene: TRBJ2-3; d_gene: NA; len: 15; CDR3nt: TGTGCCTGGAGGGTGGGGATCGGGGGCACAGATACGCAGTATTTT; CDR3aa: CAWRVGIGGTDTQYF
abundance: once; v_gene: TRBV11-2; j_gene: TRBJ2-7; d_gene: NA; len: 13; CDR3nt: TGTGCCAGCAGCTTAGGAGGGCACTACGAGCAGTACTTC; CDR3aa: CASSLGGHYEQYF
abundance: NA; v_gene: TRBV6-1; j_gene: TRBJ2-1; d_gene: TRBD2; len: 17; CDR3nt: TGTGCCAGCAGTGAAGCTCTGATCCTAGCGGGAGACAATGAGCAGTTCTTC; CDR3aa: CASSEALILAGDNEQFF
abundance: NA; v_gene: TRBV5-1; j_gene: TRBJ1-2; d_gene: NA; len: 14; CDR3nt: TGCGCCAGCAGCTTGGAGACAGCCAGCTATGGCTACACCTTC; CDR3aa: CASSLETASYGYTF
abundance: NA; v_gene: TRBV2; j_gene: TRBJ2-4; d_gene: TRBD1; len: 14; CDR3nt: TGTGCCAGCAACGAGGACAGGGAGGTGGACATTCAGTACTTC; CDR3aa: CASNEDREVDIQYF
abundance: once; v_gene: TRBV2; j_gene: TRBJ2-1; d_gene: TRBD2; len: 18; CDR3nt: TGTGCCAGCAGTCTTTTATCTTCCCTAGCGGAGCTAGACAATGAGCAGTTCTTC; CDR3aa: CASSLLSSLAELDNEQFF
abundance: NA; v_gene: TRBV28; j_gene: TRBJ2-1; d_gene: NA; len: 14; CDR3nt: TGTGCCAGCAGTAGAGGGGGGGGTTACAATGAGCAGTTCTTC; CDR3aa: CASSRGGGYNEQFF
abundance: NA; v_gene: TRBV7-9; j_gene: TRBJ2-3; d_gene: NA; len: 12; CDR3nt: TGTGCCAGCAGCCCTAGCACAGATACGCAGTATTTT; CDR3aa: CASSPSTDTQYF
abundance: NA; v_gene: TRBV7-3; j_gene: TRBJ2-7; d_gene: NA; len: 13; CDR3nt: TGTGCCAGCAGGGGGGCAGGGTGGTACGAGCAGTACTTC; CDR3aa: CASRGAGWYEQYF
abundance: NA; v_gene: TRBV6-6; j_gene: TRBJ2-7; d_gene: NA; len: 12; CDR3nt: TGTGCCAGCAGGGACAGTTCCTACGAGCAGTACTTC; CDR3aa: CASRDSSYEQYF
abundance: NA; v_gene: TRBV2; j_gene: TRBJ2-1; d_gene: NA; len: 12; CDR3nt: TGTGCCAGCAGTGAATGGAGTAATGAGCAGTTCTTC; CDR3aa: CASSEWSNEQFF
abundance: few; v_gene: TRBV7-6; j_gene: TRBJ2-1; d_gene: TRBD2; len: 16; CDR3nt: TGTGCCAGCAGCTTAGGGACTAGCGGGTCGTACAATGAGCAGTTCTTC; CDR3aa: CASSLGTSGSYNEQFF
abundance: NA; v_gene: TRBV30; j_gene: TRBJ2-1; d_gene: NA; len: 13; CDR3nt: TGTGCCTGGAAAGGGGGGGGCTACAATGAGCAGTTCTTC; CDR3aa: CAWKGGGYNEQFF
abundance: NA; v_gene: TRBV6-5; j_gene: TRBJ2-7; d_gene: NA; len: 15; CDR3nt: TGTGCCAGCAGACCCCGGACTCATAGAAAGTACGAGCAGTACTTC; CDR3aa: CASRPRTHRKYEQYF
abundance: NA; v_gene: TRBV5-1; j_gene: TRBJ2-2; d_gene: NA; len: 14; CDR3nt: TGCGCCAGCAGCTTGGCCGCGGGTGCCGGGGAGCTGTTTTTT; CDR3aa: CASSLAAGAGELFF
abundance: NA; v_gene: TRBV21-1; j_gene: TRBJ2-7; d_gene: NA; len: 14; CDR3nt: TGTGCCAACAACGGACTAGCGGGAACCTACGAGCAGTACTTC; CDR3aa: CANNGLAGTYEQYF
abundance: NA; v_gene: TRBV19; j_gene: TRBJ1-4; d_gene: TRBD1; len: 13; CDR3nt: TGTGCCAGTAGAAAGACAGGGGACGAAAAACTGTTTTTT; CDR3aa: CASRKTGDEKLFF
abundance: NA; v_gene: TRBV11-2; j_gene: TRBJ2-3; d_gene: NA; len: 14; CDR3nt: TGTGCCAGCAGCTTAGGTACAGGGCCAGATACGCAGTATTTT; CDR3aa: CASSLGTGPDTQYF
abundance: NA; v_gene: TRBV6-5; j_gene: TRBJ2-7; d_gene: NA; len: 14; CDR3nt: TGTGCCAGCAGTCGGGGGACGGGGTTCTACGAGCAGTACTTC; CDR3aa: CASSRGTGFYEQYF
abundance: NA; v_gene: TRBV5-1; j_gene: TRBJ2-7; d_gene: NA; len: 11; CDR3nt: TGCGCCAGCAGCTTGTACTACGAGCAGTACTTC; CDR3aa: CASSLYYEQYF
abundance: NA; v_gene: TRBV30; j_gene: TRBJ2-5; d_gene: TRBD2; len: 13; CDR3nt: TGTGCCTGGAGCGGACTAGGAGAAGAGACCCAGTACTTC; CDR3aa: CAWSGLGEETQYF
abundance: NA; v_gene: TRBV10-3; j_gene: TRBJ2-5; d_gene: TRBD1; len: 17; CDR3nt: TGTGCCATCAGTGGGACCGGGACAGGGGGCTCTCAAGAGACCCAGTACTTC; CDR3aa: CAISGTGTGGSQETQYF
abundance: NA; v_gene: TRBV10-3; j_gene: TRBJ2-3; d_gene: TRBD2; len: 17; CDR3nt: TGTGCCATCAGTGGCCCTACCGGGACTAGCGTAACAGATACGCAGTATTTT; CDR3aa: CAISGPTGTSVTDTQYF
abundance: NA; v_gene: TRBV18; j_gene: TRBJ1-2; d_gene: NA; len: 15; CDR3nt: TGTGCCAGCTCACCATCCGGGGGATTAAACTATGGCTACACCTTC; CDR3aa: CASSPSGGLNYGYTF
abundance: NA; v_gene: TRBV6-5; j_gene: TRBJ1-1; d_gene: TRBD1; len: 14; CDR3nt: TGTGCCAGCAGGTGGACAGGGCGGAACACTGAAGCTTTCTTT; CDR3aa: CASRWTGRNTEAFF
abundance: NA; v_gene: TRBV29-1; j_gene: TRBJ2-7; d_gene: NA; len: 11; CDR3nt: TGCAGCGTTGGGGGAGTAGGCGAGCAGTACTTC; CDR3aa: CSVGGVGEQYF
abundance: NA; v_gene: TRBV4-3; j_gene: TRBJ1-2; d_gene: NA; len: 16; CDR3nt: TGCGCCAGCAGCCAAGCAAGGAGACCCAACTACTATGGCTACACCTTC; CDR3aa: CASSQARRPNYYGYTF
abundance: few; v_gene: TRBV5-1; j_gene: TRBJ2-5; d_gene: NA; len: 12; CDR3nt: TGCGCCAGCAGCTCCGGGGTAGAGACCCAGTACTTC; CDR3aa: CASSSGVETQYF
abundance: NA; v_gene: TRBV25-1; j_gene: TRBJ1-3; d_gene: NA; len: 14; CDR3nt: TGTGCCAGCAGTGATGAGAAGACTGGAAACACCATATATTTT; CDR3aa: CASSDEKTGNTIYF
abundance: NA; v_gene: TRBV10-3; j_gene: TRBJ2-1; d_gene: TRBD2; len: 16; CDR3nt: TGTGCCATCAGTGAGTCGGGACTAGCGGGAGGCAATGAGCAGTTCTTC; CDR3aa: CAISESGLAGGNEQFF
abundance: NA; v_gene: TRBV5-4; j_gene: TRBJ1-1; d_gene: NA; len: 15; CDR3nt: TGTGCCAGCTACGCAGGCGGGTATGCGAACACTGAAGCTTTCTTT; CDR3aa: CASYAGGYANTEAFF
abundance: NA; v_gene: TRBV4-1; j_gene: TRBJ1-5; d_gene: NA; len: 15; CDR3nt: TGCGCCAGCAGCCAAGATGTTGGTAGTTCTCAGCCCCAGCATTTT; CDR3aa: CASSQDVGSSQPQHF
abundance: NA; v_gene: TRBV30; j_gene: TRBJ2-4; d_gene: TRBD2; len: 14; CDR3nt: TGTGCCTGGAGTGTAACCAGCGGGGGAAACATTCAGTACTTC; CDR3aa: CAWSVTSGGNIQYF
abundance: NA; v_gene: TRBV2; j_gene: TRBJ2-3; d_gene: NA; len: 13; CDR3nt: TGTGCCGGTACTCGCCGCCTCGGGAATACGCAGTATTTT; CDR3aa: CAGTRRLGNTQYF
abundance: NA; v_gene: TRBV6-5; j_gene: TRBJ1-5; d_gene: TRBD1; len: 15; CDR3nt: TGTGCCAGCAGTCCGGACAGGAGGAGCAATCAGCCCCAGCATTTT; CDR3aa: CASSPDRRSNQPQHF
abundance: few; v_gene: TRBV19; j_gene: TRBJ2-1; d_gene: TRBD2; len: 15; CDR3nt: TGTGCCAGTAGTATAGTAGCGGGAGCTGGGGATGAGCAGTTCTTC; CDR3aa: CASSIVAGAGDEQFF
abundance: NA; v_gene: TRBV7-9; j_gene: TRBJ1-4; d_gene: NA; len: 14; CDR3nt: TGTGCCAGCAGCCCTTCGAGAGGAAATGAAAAACTGTTTTTT; CDR3aa: CASSPSRGNEKLFF
abundance: NA; v_gene: TRBV29-1; j_gene: TRBJ1-2; d_gene: NA; len: 11; CDR3nt: TGCAGCGTTGATCAGTGGAGTGGCTACACCTTC; CDR3aa: CSVDQWSGYTF
abundance: NA; v_gene: TRBV9; j_gene: TRBJ1-2; d_gene: NA; len: 14; CDR3nt: TGTGCCAGCAGCGTAGGGGGAGGCAGCTATGGCTACACCTTC; CDR3aa: CASSVGGGSYGYTF
abundance: NA; v_gene: TRBV14; j_gene: TRBJ2-1; d_gene: NA; len: 10; CDR3nt: TGTGCCAGCAGCAAAGATGCCAGGGTCTTC; CDR3aa: CASSKDARVF
abundance: NA; v_gene: TRBV28; j_gene: TRBJ2-5; d_gene: NA; len: 14; CDR3nt: TGTGCCAGCAGTTTTCAGGGGACGAAGGAGACCCAGTACTTC; CDR3aa: CASSFQGTKETQYF